This TCR beta chain stems from a study of PD-1 blockade in classical Hodgkin lymphoma. Findings of the study overall: The study found that TCR diversity rose significantly by C4D1 in CD4+ but not CD8+ cells. Initiation of nivolumab under 1 year after ASCT led to exclusion of patients.

CDR1 MNHEY and CDR2 SVGAGI come from the germline V gene. This CDR3 is 12 amino acids long. V lost 0 bases and J 15 bases, leaving 12 bases between the germline ends. A note on this clone: Its specificity is not known.

TCRdb keeps only in-frame clones here, not all; method: immunoSEQ multiplex PCR. Here the sample spans about 28,000 clones, around 80% being singletons. Time point in this sample: cycle 4 day 1 (C4D1), after about 6 weeks of nivolumab. There was relapse after autologous stem cell transplantation in every patient, and there was variation in brentuximab vedotin exposure. This sequence originates from a human donor with classical Hodgkin lymphoma. The material sequenced was peripheral blood mononuclear cells (PBMCs), taken before the fourth cycle of nivolumab. This sequence joins TRBV6-5 and TRBJ2-1; D is possibly TRBD2 (5 bases). The CDR3 DNA sequence: TGTGCCAGCAGTTACTCGACCGGGAAAAGGTTCTTC. Its translation: CASSYSTGKRFF.